What follows are 26 T cell receptor beta chains derived from one specimen sequenced in a study of T cell repertoires in cytomegalovirus infection. For these receptors, no antigen is known. TCRdb fed the reads into MiXCR, producing one record per CDR3 protein. The data show 310,000 or so distinct CDR3 sequences, roughly 25% seen once. The material sequenced was cultured PBMCs, taken from culture after CMV antigen stimulation. The receptors derive from a human donor in good health (CMV status not recorded). Some clones in this sample may be carry-over from other donors' samples.

This clonotype was seen a few times. V gene TRBV7-3 combines with J gene TRBJ1-1; D remains unclear. V was trimmed by 5 bases and J by 5 bases, leaving 12 bases between them. The CDR3 has 13 residues. Germline V gene data show CDR1 as SGHTA and CDR2 as FQGTGA. CDR3 loop: CASSLSDGTEAFF. The CDR3 bases are TGTGCCAGCAGCCTCTCGGATGGAACTGAAGCTTTCTTT. The variable domain in full, with the rest retrieved from reference TRBV7-3 and TRBJ1-1, is GAGVSQTPSNKVTEKGKYVELRCDPISGHTALYWYRQSLGQGPEFLIYFQGTGAADDSGLPNDRFFAVRPEGSVSTLKIQRTERGDSAVYLCASSLSDGTEAFFGQGTRLTVV.

The gene calls are TRBV6-5 and TRBJ2-3; TRBD2 matches 15 bases. Germline V CDR1 and CDR2: MNHEY, SVGAGI. V shed 0 bases and J 5 bases; nucleotides not matched to a gene: 3. CDR3 length: 17 residues. CDR3 nucleotide sequence: TGTGCCAGCAGTTACTCACGGGGACTAGCGGGAGGAGATACGCAGTATTTT. It encodes CASSYSRGLAGGDTQYF.

The rearrangement links TRBV28 to TRBJ1-4; possible D gene TRBD1, 6 bases. The germline V and J ends were trimmed by 3 bases and 5 bases, with 19 bases remaining between them. CDR1 and CDR2 (germline): MDHEN, SYDVKM. The CDR3 runs 17 residues. DNA of the CDR3: TGTGCCAGCAGTTTCCTGATGGGGGCCGGGGTCAATGAAAAACTGTTTTTT. This sequence encodes CASSFLMGAGVNEKLFF.

The gene calls are TRBV20-1 and TRBJ2-1, with a weak D call TRBD1 (5 bases). This CDR3 is built from 14 residues. V gave up 1 base and J gave up 1 base, with 8 bases separating them. Germline V CDR1 and CDR2: DFQATT, SNEGSKA (reference sequence). The CDR3 is CSARGGGSYNEQFF. DNA for the CDR3: TGCAGTGCTAGAGGGGGCGGTTCCTACAATGAGCAGTTCTTC.

The CDR3 DNA is TGTGCCAGCAGTCATCGGACAGGGGGCTGGAATGAGCAGTTCTTC. Amino acids: CASSHRTGGWNEQFF. The chain recombines TRBV6-5 with TRBJ2-1, with 11 bases matching TRBD1. Trimming cost V 5 bases and J 7 bases; bases outside gene matches: 7. The CDR3 consists of 15 residues. Per germline, CDR1 MNHEY and CDR2 SVGAGI.

The V gene is TRBV11-3, the J gene TRBJ2-1, with D perhaps matching TRBD1 (7 bases). V lost 0 bases and J lost 3, with 12 bases in between. The CDR3 contains 16 residues. Germline CDR1 reads SGHNT; CDR2 reads YENEEA. In nucleotides, the CDR3 is TGTGCCAGCAGCTTAGATCGGGGGACAGTCTACAATGAGCAGTTCTTC. Translated, it gives CASSLDRGTVYNEQFF.

The rearrangement links TRBV6-8 to TRBJ2-7; D possibly corresponds to TRBD2 (6 bases). Per germline, CDR1 MNHGY and CDR2 SAAAGT. This CDR3 has 14 residues. Deletions cut 0 bases from V and 7 bases from J, with 13 bases between. The CDR3 sequence is CASSYSPRGREQYF. The DNA of the CDR3 is TGTGCCAGCAGTTACTCGCCACGGGGGAGGGAGCAGTACTTC.

The chain has TRBV7-6 and TRBJ2-1; D perhaps matches TRBD2 (6 bases). Germline V CDR1 and CDR2: SGHVS, FNYEAQ. The CDR3 length is 17 residues. V was trimmed by 5 bases and J by 1 base, leaving 18 bases between them. The chain's CDR3 is CASSPQLSGRSYNEQFF. CDR3 DNA sequence: TGTGCCAGCAGCCCGCAGCTTAGCGGCCGTTCCTACAATGAGCAGTTCTTC.

CDR3 nucleotide sequence: TGTGCTAGTGGTTTGATCCCGCAGACCACTAGCATGAACACTGAAGCTTTCTTT. It is translated as CASGLIPQTTSMNTEAFF. The chain joins TRBV12-5 to TRBJ1-1; D unclear. The ends were cut back, 2 bases at V and 0 bases at J, with 19 bases in the middle. Germline V gene data show CDR1 as LGHNT and CDR2 as FRNRAP. The CDR3 contains 18 residues.

The rearrangement links TRBV7-9 to TRBJ1-1, with D perhaps TRBD1 (5 bases). Per germline, CDR1 SEHNR and CDR2 FQNEAQ (reference sequence). V was shortened by 2 bases and J by 7 bases, with 14 bases between the two germline ends. This CDR3 is 14 amino acids long. CDR3 in amino acids: CASSLMGVGVEAFF. CDR3 coding DNA: TGTGCCAGCAGCTTAATGGGGGTGGGAGTTGAAGCTTTCTTT. The entire variable domain, with the rest obtained from reference TRBV7-9 and TRBJ1-1, is as follows: DTGVSQNPRHKITKRGQNVTFRCDPISEHNRLYWYRQTLGQGPEFLTYFQNEAQLEKSRLLSDRFSAERPKGSFSTLEIQRTEQGDSAMYLCASSLMGVGVEAFFGQGTRLTVV.

This clonotype has only a few counts. The rearrangement links TRBV6-6 to TRBJ2-7; TRBD2 agrees at 10 bases. Trimming cost V 7 bases and J 4 bases; bases outside gene matches: 22. This CDR3 is 19 amino acids long. Germline CDR1 MNHNY, CDR2 SVGAGI (reference sequence). The CDR3 spells CASTPRGSVASGRPYEQYF. The CDR3 DNA is TGTGCCAGCACCCCTCGAGGGTCGGTGGCTAGCGGGAGACCATACGAGCAGTACTTC.

This clonotype appeared a few times. V gene TRBV7-2 combines with J gene TRBJ2-7; TRBD1 agrees at 7 bases. The CDR3 is 15 residues long. CDR1 and CDR2 from the germline V gene are SGHTA and FQGNSA. V shed 3 bases, J shed 3 bases, and the junction held 8 bases outside the gene matches. In DNA, the CDR3 is TGTGCCAGCAGCTTTTACGACAGGGAGTTCTACGAGCAGTACTTC. Protein sequence: CASSFYDREFYEQYF.

The chain has TRBV3-1 and TRBJ2-1; a weak D match, TRBD2 (6 bases). Germline CDR1 is LGHDT and CDR2 is YNNKEL (reference sequence). This CDR3 has 16 residues. Trimming pared 0 bases from V and 4 bases from J, leaving 13 bases between. The CDR3 is CASSQDLRGRYNEQFF. CDR3 nucleotides: TGTGCCAGCAGCCAAGATCTGCGGGGACGGTACAATGAGCAGTTCTTC.

This clonotype was counted a few times. This chain uses TRBV29-1 with TRBJ1-1; no clear D. Germline values: CDR1 SQVTM, CDR2 ANQGSEA. Trimming removed 4 bases at V and 4 bases at J, with 16 bases between. This CDR3 contains 14 residues. For the CDR3, the DNA is TGCAGCGTTGCCCAAGGGTGGCATGGCACTGAAGCTTTCTTT. Residues: CSVAQGWHGTEAFF.

This clonotype appeared many times. V usage is TRBV18 and J usage is TRBJ2-1; 8 nucleotides agree with TRBD2. The germline V gene encodes CDR1 KGHSH and CDR2 LQKENI. After removal of 2 bases from V and 7 bases from J, the junction contained 10 bases not matched to a gene. The CDR3 extends over 16 amino acids. Here the CDR3 DNA reads TGTGCCAGCTCACCATCCGACCTAGCGGGTTATAATGAGCAGTTCTTC. This gives the protein CASSPSDLAGYNEQFF.

The genes are TRBV5-4 and TRBJ1-6, with D maybe TRBD1 (5 bases). V was cut by 4 bases and J by 7 bases, with 21 bases left in between. The germline V gene encodes CDR1 SGHNT and CDR2 YYREEE (reference sequence). This CDR3 is 17 amino acids long. Written as DNA, the CDR3 is TGTGCCAGCAGCCTCCTCGCCTCGGGACGGATAAATTCACCCCTCCACTTT. Protein: CASSLLASGRINSPLHF.

The chain's CDR3 is CASSSGTGGGTEAFF. The CDR3 DNA sequence: TGTGCCAGCAGCTCTGGCACAGGGGGAGGCACTGAAGCTTTCTTT. This chain links TRBV11-2 with TRBJ1-1; 8 bases map to TRBD1. Trimming cost V 4 bases and J 4 bases; bases outside gene matches: 8. The CDR3 consists of 15 residues. CDR1 SGHAT and CDR2 FQNNGV come from the germline V gene.

This clonotype was counted a few times. The chain is built from TRBV7-9 and TRBJ2-1; 7 nucleotides match TRBD2. From germline, CDR1 is SEHNR and CDR2 FQNEAQ (reference sequence). The CDR3 sequence is 14 residues long. Trimming removed 7 bases from V and 5 bases from J; junction bases left unmatched: 8. CDR3 protein: CASTLGGSHNEQFF. In DNA, the CDR3 is TGTGCCAGCACCTTGGGCGGGAGCCACAATGAGCAGTTCTTC.

The V and J genes are TRBV12-3 or TRBV12-4 and TRBJ2-2; the match to TRBD2 covers 11 bases. The CDR3 spans 17 residues. V dropped 5 bases and J dropped 5; count of bases not matched to a gene: 10. The CDR3 loop reads CASSPPRLAGWTGELFF. CDR3 DNA sequence: TGTGCCAGCAGTCCGCCTAGACTAGCGGGATGGACCGGGGAGCTGTTTTTT.

This CDR3 is CACGQGGGQPQHF. The CDR3 DNA follows: TGTGCCTGTGGACAGGGGGGAGGTCAGCCCCAGCATTTT. The rearrangement joins TRBV30 to TRBJ1-5; 10 bases map to TRBD1. Germline-derived CDR1 and CDR2 are GTSNPN and SVGIG (reference sequence). V trimming: 6 bases; J trimming: 6 bases; junction bases outside the gene matches: 5. This CDR3 contains 13 residues.

This clonotype appeared many times. The genes are TRBV7-2 and TRBJ1-2; 9 bases fit TRBD1. The CDR3 runs to 17 residues. The V and J ends lost 4 bases and 2 bases, in that order; junction bases with no gene match: 11. Germline V CDR1 and CDR2: SGHTA, FQGNSA. CDR3 protein: CASSSSRDRVRNYGYTF. The DNA of the CDR3 is TGTGCCAGCAGCTCGTCCCGGGACAGGGTGAGGAACTATGGCTACACCTTC.

This clonotype was counted a few times. V usage is TRBV19 and J usage is TRBJ1-3, with unresolved D. The CDR3 is 14 amino acids. CDR1 is LNHDA, CDR2 SQIVND, per germline (reference sequence). Trimming cost V 9 bases and J 1 base, with 13 bases left between them. CDR3 coding DNA: TGTGCCAGCGCTATGGGAGGATCTGGAAACACCATATATTTT. It translates to CASAMGGSGNTIYF. The full variable domain, its missing parts supplied by reference TRBV19 and TRBJ1-3, is DGGITQSPKYLFRKEGQNVTLSCEQNLNHDAMYWYRQDPGQGLRLIYYSQIVNDFQKGDIAEGYSVSREKKESFPLTVTSAQKNPTAFYLCASAMGGSGNTIYFGEGSWLTVV.

The chain recombines TRBV6-5 with TRBJ2-7; weak D call: TRBD1 (6 bases). The CDR3 has 14 amino acids. Germline CDR1 reads MNHEY; CDR2 reads SVGAGI. V was cut by 2 bases and J by 2 bases, with 10 bases left in between. CDR3 coding DNA: TGTGCCAGCAGTTACGATTGGGACACCTACGAGCAGTACTTC. It translates to CASSYDWDTYEQYF.

J is TRBJ1-1 and V is TRBV9; D is undetermined. The length of the CDR3 is 15 residues. V lost 4 bases, J lost 6 bases, and 19 bases lay in between. Per the germline V gene, CDR1 is SGDLS and CDR2 is YYNGEE. The CDR3 nucleotides read TGTGCCAGCAGCACTGGAGCTATCCCCTATCCTGAAGCTTTCTTT. It specifies CASSTGAIPYPEAFF. Full variable domain (outside the CDR3, taken from reference TRBV9 and TRBJ1-1): DSGVTQTPKHLITATGQRVTLRCSPRSGDLSVYWYQQSLDQGLQFLIQYYNGEERAKGNILERFSAQQFPDLHSELNLSSLELGDSALYFCASSTGAIPYPEAFFGQGTRLTVV.

V and J are TRBV5-3 and TRBJ2-3, with D maybe TRBD1 (5 bases). TRBV5-3 qualifies as an ORF whose function is uncertain. V lost 9 bases and J lost 6, with 17 bases in between. The CDR3 length is 13 residues. The CDR3 nucleotides are TGTGCCACCCAAATTGGACAAAGGGATACGCAGTATTTT. Protein: CATQIGQRDTQYF.

The J gene is TRBJ2-1, the V gene TRBV12-3 or TRBV12-4; 12 bases are shared with TRBD1. The J segment lost 7 bases and the V segment lost 1 base, leaving 5 bases of the junction unmatched. The CDR3 runs 16 residues. CDR3 protein: CASSLERGQGANEQFF. The CDR3 DNA follows: TGTGCCAGCAGTTTAGAGAGGGGACAGGGGGCGAATGAGCAGTTCTTC.